This is a list of T cell receptor beta chains from one sample in a study of blood T cells in healthy people across ages. TCRdb reprocessed the 5' RACE reads via MiXCR and lists one record per CDR3 protein. Among about 1,800,000 distinct CDR3 sequences listed, 25% to 30% were seen once. The sequencing sample was made of blood. These receptors were collected from a woman aged 30 to 39 in good health. Each CDR3 is given without its conserved first and last residue. The size entry is marked missing in some rows and otherwise reads once, few, many or a size class.

V gene: TRBV6-2/TRBV6-3
clone size: once
J gene: TRBJ2-2
CDR3 protein: ASSYSSSGERFTGELF

V gene: TRBV7-9
clone size: few
J gene: TRBJ2-5
CDR3 protein: ASRSGGTQETQY

V gene: TRBV20-1
clone size: many
J gene: TRBJ2-3
CDR3 protein: SARTHSTDTQY

V gene: TRBV7-9
clone size: NA
J gene: TRBJ2-1
CDR3 protein: ASSFSLLAGDEQF

V gene: TRBV20-1
clone size: few
J gene: TRBJ2-6
CDR3 protein: SATDRTGANVLT

V gene: TRBV13
clone size: few
J gene: TRBJ2-1
CDR3 protein: ASSRDLVGDEQF

V gene: TRBV7-2
clone size: few
J gene: TRBJ2-5
CDR3 protein: ASRPDREEQY

V gene: TRBV3-1
clone size: NA
J gene: NA
CDR3 protein: ASSPEPGLGGYEQY

V gene: TRBV7-2
clone size: NA
J gene: TRBJ2-1
CDR3 protein: ASRPTSGGPNEQF

V gene: TRBV5-1
clone size: few
J gene: TRBJ1-1
CDR3 protein: ASSLVSTDTEAF

V gene: TRBV12-3/TRBV12-4
clone size: few
J gene: NA
CDR3 protein: ASTKGLAGETQY

V gene: TRBV7-9
clone size: many
J gene: TRBJ1-5
CDR3 protein: ASSLGTGVQPQH

V gene: TRBV5-4
clone size: NA
J gene: TRBJ1-4
CDR3 protein: ASSSRTADEKLF

V gene: TRBV27
clone size: NA
J gene: TRBJ1-5
CDR3 protein: ASSSQGRRPQH

V gene: TRBV7-2
clone size: few
J gene: TRBJ1-2
CDR3 protein: ASSGSRGSYGYT

V gene: TRBV7-9
clone size: NA
J gene: TRBJ2-1
CDR3 protein: ASSRMGGMNEQF

V gene: TRBV14
clone size: many
J gene: TRBJ2-7
CDR3 protein: ASSYDRYEQY

V gene: TRBV12-3/TRBV12-4
clone size: many
J gene: TRBJ2-3
CDR3 protein: ASSSTADTQY

V gene: TRBV12-3/TRBV12-4
clone size: few
J gene: TRBJ1-1
CDR3 protein: ASSSSTGGEAF

V gene: TRBV21-1
clone size: NA
J gene: TRBJ2-1
CDR3 protein: ASSSTGGSHDNEQF

V gene: TRBV6-5
clone size: NA
J gene: TRBJ1-1
CDR3 protein: ASSRDSEAF

V gene: TRBV19
clone size: few
J gene: TRBJ2-1
CDR3 protein: ASSTTGIYNEQF

V gene: TRBV7-2
clone size: NA
J gene: TRBJ2-3
CDR3 protein: ASSRGTSGARSTDTQY

V gene: TRBV6-5
clone size: NA
J gene: TRBJ2-1
CDR3 protein: ASSRPAGASYNEQF

V gene: TRBV7-9
clone size: NA
J gene: TRBJ2-1
CDR3 protein: ASSLGETTYNEQF

V gene: TRBV5-5
clone size: few
J gene: TRBJ1-5
CDR3 protein: ASSSRTGEYQPQH

V gene: TRBV19
clone size: few
J gene: TRBJ1-2
CDR3 protein: ASRPTGDHGYT

V gene: TRBV20-1
clone size: NA
J gene: TRBJ1-1
CDR3 protein: SARQMGANTEAF

V gene: TRBV5-6
clone size: few
J gene: TRBJ2-2
CDR3 protein: ASSYRDRGIAGELF

V gene: TRBV29-1
clone size: many
J gene: TRBJ1-5
CDR3 protein: SVEWGEGQPQH

V gene: TRBV27
clone size: few
J gene: TRBJ1-2
CDR3 protein: ASSSIQGNYGYT

V gene: TRBV5-1
clone size: NA
J gene: TRBJ1-2
CDR3 protein: ASSPGTSDIYGYT

V gene: TRBV5-6
clone size: many
J gene: NA
CDR3 protein: ASSLGTGGLEQY

V gene: TRBV20-1
clone size: few
J gene: TRBJ2-4
CDR3 protein: SARDPQELAKNIQY

V gene: TRBV5-6
clone size: many
J gene: TRBJ2-5
CDR3 protein: ASSLGGDETQY

V gene: TRBV24-1
clone size: few
J gene: TRBJ1-1
CDR3 protein: ATSGGAGGKNTEAF

V gene: TRBV7-9
clone size: many
J gene: TRBJ2-7
CDR3 protein: ASSLGDRYEQY

V gene: TRBV14
clone size: NA
J gene: TRBJ1-6
CDR3 protein: ASSTTGRNSPLH

V gene: TRBV9
clone size: NA
J gene: TRBJ2-3
CDR3 protein: ASSVFGGLGTTDTQY

V gene: TRBV9
clone size: few
J gene: TRBJ2-1
CDR3 protein: ASGPEDRENNEQF

V gene: TRBV7-2
clone size: many
J gene: TRBJ1-2
CDR3 protein: ASSRGPGYGYT

V gene: TRBV2
clone size: NA
J gene: TRBJ2-5
CDR3 protein: ASSSAQQETQY

V gene: TRBV20-1
clone size: NA
J gene: TRBJ1-1
CDR3 protein: SARRQGANTEAF

V gene: TRBV27
clone size: NA
J gene: TRBJ2-7
CDR3 protein: ASSLSPSGAYNEQY

V gene: TRBV12-3/TRBV12-4
clone size: NA
J gene: TRBJ2-6
CDR3 protein: ASSLWTGGGSGANVLT

V gene: TRBV7-9
clone size: NA
J gene: TRBJ1-1
CDR3 protein: ASSLVLARRNTEAF

V gene: TRBV5-1
clone size: few
J gene: TRBJ2-5
CDR3 protein: ASLDFGGVRETQY

V gene: TRBV6-5
clone size: NA
J gene: TRBJ1-5
CDR3 protein: ASSYSYPAGNQPQH

V gene: TRBV7-2
clone size: few
J gene: TRBJ1-5
CDR3 protein: ASSLSTANQPQH

V gene: TRBV20-1
clone size: NA
J gene: TRBJ2-1
CDR3 protein: SPGGYNEQF

V gene: TRBV19
clone size: NA
J gene: TRBJ2-1
CDR3 protein: ASTKLAEPNEQF

V gene: TRBV29-1
clone size: NA
J gene: TRBJ2-2
CDR3 protein: SAGTLYTGELF

V gene: TRBV3-1
clone size: NA
J gene: TRBJ1-2
CDR3 protein: ASSQDYDGGYT

V gene: TRBV6-5
clone size: NA
J gene: TRBJ2-2
CDR3 protein: AGSSHRVGGSGELF

V gene: TRBV20-1
clone size: NA
J gene: TRBJ2-1
CDR3 protein: SATWLAGVREQF